A single sample is the source of the 16 T cell receptor beta chains below, sequenced in a study of T cell clonality in common variable immunodeficiency. Using immunoSEQ multiplex PCR, the repertoire was profiled, and TCRdb retains in-frame clones only, with some absent. The data show over 50,000 clones, with none appearing a single time. The sample taken for sequencing was peripheral blood mononuclear cells. Receptors originate from a person between 18 and 75 years old in good health.

The sample holds many counts of this clone. Read coverage stops 3 residues before the CDR3 terminus; the germline J gene supplies the remainder. The chain is built from TRBV14 and TRBJ2-5; a weak D match, TRBD1 (5 bases). The germline V and J ends were trimmed by 4 bases and 1 base, with 16 bases remaining between them. The CDR3 is made up of 16 amino acids. Germline assignment: CDR1 SGHDN and CDR2 FVKESK. The CDR3 DNA, read in part, is TGTGCCAGCAGCCCGTTTGGGGCAGGGATCCAAGAGACC. Protein sequence: CASSPFGAGIQET. The CDR3 in its entirety is CASSPFGAGIQETQYF. The full variable domain, completed using reference TRBV14 and TRBJ2-5, is EAGVTQFPSHSVIEKGQTVTLRCDPISGHDNLYWYRRVMGKEIKFLLHFVKESKQDESGMPNNRFLAERTGGTYSTLKVQPAELEDSGVYFCASSPFGAGIQETQYFGPGTRLLVL.

This clone has at least ten counts. The sequenced CDR3 bases are TGTGCCTGGAGTGTATGGCAGGGTGCTGAA. Translating gives CAWSVWQGAE. The full CDR3 sequence reads CAWSVWQGAEAFF. The chain employs TRBV30 and TRBJ1-1; weak D call: TRBD1 (5 bases). The read comes to an end 3 residues before the CDR3 does, leaving the germline J gene to fill in the end. The CDR3 loop spans 13 amino acids. Per the germline V gene, CDR1 is GTSNPN and CDR2 is SVGIG (reference sequence). Deletions cut 0 bases from V and 6 bases from J, with 11 bases between.

This clone was counted ten times or more. The CDR3 reads CASSPGQGLYGYTF. CDR3 DNA, as far as it was read: TGTGCCAGCAGCCCGGGACAGGGCCTCTATGGC. The chain links TRBV5-4 to TRBJ1-2; the match to TRBD1 covers 9 bases. Read coverage stops 3 residues before the CDR3 terminus; the germline J gene supplies the remainder. The trim removed 4 bases at V and 4 bases at J, leaving 5 bases unmatched. The CDR3 has 14 amino acids. CDR1 is SGHNT and CDR2 is YYREEE in the germline V gene (reference sequence).

This clone came up many times. The read terminates 3 residues before the CDR3 end, so the remaining end is supplied by the germline J gene. The gene calls are TRBV13 and TRBJ2-7; 7 bases align to TRBD2. The germline gives CDR1 PRHDT, CDR2 FYEKMQ (reference sequence). Trimming cost V 4 bases and J 2 bases; bases outside gene matches: 2. CDR3 length: 13 amino acids. CDR3 region: CASSYSGTYEQYF. The CDR3 bases that were read are TGTGCCAGCAGCTACAGCGGGACCTACGAG.

As to this clone: The read halts 3 residues ahead of the CDR3 end, with the missing end drawn from the germline J gene. The V and J genes are TRBV6-2 or TRBV6-3 and TRBJ1-1; a weak D match, TRBD1 (5 bases). Germline V gene sequence: CDR1 MNHEY, CDR2 SVGEGT. V was clipped by 6 bases and J by 1 base, with 15 bases between them. CDR3 length: 15 amino acids. CDR3 residues: CASRLTAQGNTEAFF. Incomplete CDR3 DNA: TGTGCCAGCAGGCTCACCGCCCAGGGGAACACTGAA.

On this clone itself: The read terminates 3 residues before the CDR3 end, so the remaining end is supplied by the germline J gene. This rearrangement joins TRBV30 to TRBJ2-2; D perhaps matches TRBD2 (6 bases). CDR1 and CDR2 from the germline V gene are GTSNPN and SVGIG (reference sequence). This CDR3 spans 15 amino acids. The CDR3 reads CAWSVLGGSNEKLFF. The sequenced CDR3 bases are TGTGCCTGGAGTGTACTTGGGGGGTCGAATGAAAAG.

At least ten counts were recorded for this clone. The read comes to an end 3 residues before the CDR3 does, leaving the germline J gene to fill in the end. The chain is built from TRBV7-9 and TRBJ2-2; no definite D call. Trimming removed 5 bases from V and 4 bases from J, with 11 bases in between. The CDR3 sequence is 14 residues long. CDR1 is SEHNR, CDR2 FQNEAQ, per germline (reference sequence). CDR3 bases read: TGTGCCAGCAGCCTACGCTCTTCCACCGGGGAG. It is translated as CASSLRSSTGE. Given in full, the CDR3 is CASSLRSSTGELFF.

Many counts were recorded for this clone. Read data end 3 residues before the CDR3 end; the end is taken from the germline J gene. The chain has TRBV5-1 and TRBJ2-5; the match to TRBD1 covers 8 bases. Germline V CDR1 and CDR2: SGHRS, YFSETQ. This CDR3 comprises 16 residues. Unmatched junction bases numbered 9, after V lost 0 bases and J lost 5 bases. The part of the CDR3 DNA that was read is TGCGCCAGCAGCTTGGGGGGACAGGTGTTGGGTGAGACC. This sequence encodes CASSLGGQVLGET. The whole CDR3 protein is CASSLGGQVLGETQYF.

In its sample, this clone was seen many times. The CDR3 goes on 3 residues after the read ends, and that part is filled in from the germline J gene. Other DNA sequences in the sample encode the same CDR3. This chain uses TRBV19 with TRBJ2-1; 8 positions agree with TRBD2. With 1 base clipped from V and 4 bases from J, the junction kept 18 bases outside the gene matches. This CDR3 is built from 20 residues. Germline V gene data show CDR1 as LNHDA and CDR2 as SQIVND (reference sequence). The CDR3 protein is CASSIAPGLGRGRWYNEQFF. The part of the CDR3 DNA that was read is TGTGCCAGTAGTATAGCCCCGGGACTAGGAAGAGGCCGCTGGTACAATGAG. The full variable domain, completed using reference TRBV19 and TRBJ2-1, is DGGITQSPKYLFRKEGQNVTLSCEQNLNHDAMYWYRQDPGQGLRLIYYSQIVNDFQKGDIAEGYSVSREKKESFPLTVTSAQKNPTAFYLCASSIAPGLGRGRWYNEQFFGPGTRLTVL.

At least ten counts were recorded for this clone. The read gets to within 3 residues of the CDR3 end, and the germline J gene fills in the rest. The rearrangement links TRBV7-2 to TRBJ2-3; D not resolved. Trimming shortened V by 5 bases and J by 8 bases, and 20 bases separated the two germline ends. The CDR3 extends over 15 amino acids. CDR1 SGHTA and CDR2 FQGNSA come from the germline V gene. The CDR3 loop reads CASSLQRRLKVTQYF. CDR3 bases read: TGTGCCAGCAGCCTTCAGCGAAGGTTGAAAGTTACG.

This clone has a count of ten or more. The DNA ends 3 residues before the CDR3 does, and the rest of the CDR3 is filled in from the germline J gene. V gene TRBV5-1 combines with J gene TRBJ1-2; TRBD1 matches 7 bases. Trimming at V came to 3 bases and at J to 2 bases, leaving 4 bases not matched to a gene. This CDR3 has 14 amino acids. CDR1 is SGHRS, CDR2 YFSETQ, per germline. The CDR3 DNA, read in part, is TGCGCCAGCAGCTCAGAGACAGGGAACTATGGC. Protein sequence: CASSSETGNYG. The whole CDR3 sequence is CASSSETGNYGYTF.

A word on this clone: Sequencing ends 3 residues short of the CDR3 end; the germline J gene provides the rest. The chain has TRBV7-9 and TRBJ1-2; 8 nucleotides agree with TRBD1. CDR3 size: 15 residues. The V gene's germline CDR1 is SEHNR and CDR2 FQNEAQ (reference sequence). The trim removed 3 bases at V and 5 bases at J, leaving 8 bases unmatched. CDR3: CASSFSDRGLYGYTF. The covered CDR3 bases are TGTGCCAGCAGCTTTAGCGACAGGGGTTTGTATGGC.

In its sample, this clone was seen many times. The CDR3 goes on 3 residues after the read ends, and that part is filled in from the germline J gene. This chain joins TRBV19 and TRBJ2-7, with TRBD2 matching over 7 bases. The CDR3 runs 15 residues. Germline CDR1 reads LNHDA; CDR2 reads SQIVND (reference sequence). Germline trimming cut 2 bases from V and 4 bases from J; bases unmatched to any gene: 8. CDR3 sequence reads: CASSINPGTTYEQYF. The CDR3 bases that were read are TGTGCCAGTAGTATAAACCCGGGGACTACATACGAG.

This clone was seen ten or more times. Sequencing ends 3 residues short of the CDR3 end; the germline J gene provides the rest. The chain carries TRBV6-2 or TRBV6-3 and TRBJ2-2; no clear D gene. Germline values: CDR1 MNHEY, CDR2 SVGEGT. The CDR3 consists of 12 residues. Trimming shortened V by 7 bases and J by 3 bases, and 6 bases separated the two germline ends. Incomplete CDR3 DNA: TGTGCCAGCAAACGGGACACCGGGGAG. As protein: CASKRDTGE. The whole CDR3 sequence is CASKRDTGELFF.

This clone occurred many times. The read gets to within 3 residues of the CDR3 end, and the germline J gene fills in the rest. This chain uses TRBV19 with TRBJ1-2; TRBD1 aligns across 8 bases. Losses at the gene ends were 5 bases for V and 4 bases for J; bases not matched to a gene: 3. Germline CDR1 LNHDA, CDR2 SQIVND (reference sequence). This CDR3 is built from 13 residues. The CDR3 DNA, read in part, is TGTGCCAGTAGTCAACAGGGGGGCTATGGC. This translates into CASSQQGGYG. From start to end, the CDR3 is CASSQQGGYGYTF. The entire variable domain, with the rest obtained from reference TRBV19 and TRBJ1-2, is as follows: DGGITQSPKYLFRKEGQNVTLSCEQNLNHDAMYWYRQDPGQGLRLIYYSQIVNDFQKGDIAEGYSVSREKKESFPLTVTSAQKNPTAFYLCASSQQGGYGYTFGSGTRLTVV.

This clone appeared a few times. The read terminates 3 residues before the CDR3 end, so the remaining end is supplied by the germline J gene. The V gene is TRBV6-1, the J gene TRBJ1-2; D is possibly TRBD1 (5 bases). Trimming cost V 3 bases and J 4 bases, with 12 bases left between them. The germline V gene encodes CDR1 MNHNS and CDR2 SASEGT. This CDR3 is built from 14 residues. The covered CDR3 bases are TGTGCCAGCAGTGACAGGGCAAAAGGCTATGGC. Residues: CASSDRAKGYG. The entire CDR3 protein reads CASSDRAKGYGYTF.